The TCR beta chain described here comes from a study of radiation and T cells in renal cell carcinoma. The time point was: blood 4 weeks post-SBRT, at nephrectomy. Treatment defined: 15 Gy SBRT to primary tumor, nephrectomy 4 weeks later. Germline V gene lookup returns CDR1 MNHNS and CDR2 SASEGT. Trimming took off 6 bases at V and 3 bases at J, with 15 bases between the two ends. The CDR3 has 14 amino acids. Profiling relied on immunoSEQ multiplex PCR, and the TCRdb table lists in-frame clones only, not all of them. The sample yields some 44,000 clones, about 84% seen once. The sample consisted of blood, taken from a patient whose treatment included radiotherapy and nephrectomy. This sequence was found in an older woman with renal cell carcinoma. The V and J genes are TRBV6-1 and TRBJ2-7; D is uncertain. The DNA for the CDR3 is TGTGCCAGCAGCGTTGACGGGTTAGGCTACGAGCAGTACTTC. It encodes CASSVDGLGYEQYF.